The source of this TCR beta chain is a study of blood T cell repertoires in COVID-19. Study-wide context: From T cells, B-cell-depleted T cells, or PBMCs came the material, which was cDNA or gDNA.

Germline CDR1 is MGHRA and CDR2 is YSYEKL. V was cut by 0 bases and J by 1 base, with 9 bases left in between. This CDR3 is 15 amino acids long. Study processing details: Amplification of reference gene primers was used by the study to estimate nucleated cell counts. The repertoire was sequenced with immunoSEQ multiplex PCR; TCRdb's copy has only in-frame clones and lacks some. V and J calls and clone size are given by that table; D and trimming were obtained from the DNA. The sample has under 200,000 clones; about 85% are singletons. The V gene is TRBV4-1, the J gene TRBJ1-2, with D unresolved. The sequence was collected from a woman aged 80 or older with acute or convalescent COVID-19. Sequenced: peripheral blood. In DNA, the CDR3 is TGCGCCAGCAGCCAAGACCGGACTTATAACTATGGCTACACCTTC. Translating gives CASSQDRTYNYGYTF.